A selection of T cell receptor beta chains follows, all from one sample in a study of cytomegalovirus exposure and HLA in healthy donors. Data came from immunoSEQ multiplex PCR; TCRdb stores just in-frame clones and leaves some out. The table lists 180,000 or so clones, 75% to 90% of them singletons. The sample taken for sequencing was PBMCs. The receptors originated from a girl aged 5 to 17 in good health and CMV-seropositive. Each CDR3 is given with its conserved first and last residue. A D gene is named only where the DNA matches it firmly. Some rows mark clone size as missing; the rest say once, few, many or name a class of expanded clone.

abundance	d_gene	v_gene	j_gene	CDR3nt	CDR3aa
few	TRBD1	TRBV4-1	TRBJ1-5	TGCGCCAGCAGCCAAGTAGAGGGACAGAATCAGCCCCAGCATTTT	CASSQVEGQNQPQHF
-	TRBD1	TRBV9	TRBJ2-5	TGTGCCAGCAGCTTAGGGACAGCGGAGACCCAGTACTTC	CASSLGTAETQYF
-	-	TRBV7-9	TRBJ1-1	TGTGCCAGCAGCCCCCCCGGCCGGGGAATGAACACTGAAGCTTTCTTT	CASSPPGRGMNTEAFF
-	-	TRBV7-9	TRBJ2-3	TGTGCCAGCAGTAGATCCGGACAGCCAGATACGCAGTATTTT	CASSRSGQPDTQYF
-	TRBD2	TRBV5-1	TRBJ2-5	TGCGCCAGCAGCTTACCGGGACTAGCATCCGAGACCCAGTACTTC	CASSLPGLASETQYF
-	TRBD2	TRBV5-4	TRBJ2-2	TGTGCCAGCAGCTTCGTAGCGGGAGGACCCGGGGAGCTGTTTTTT	CASSFVAGGPGELFF
once	-	TRBV6-5	TRBJ2-2	TGTGCCAGCAGTTACTTCCGGGACTTCCTCCCCGGGGAGCTGTTTTTT	CASSYFRDFLPGELFF
-	TRBD1	TRBV2	TRBJ2-3	TGTGCCAGCAGTGAAAGTTACAGGGGGGTCACAGATACGCAGTATTTT	CASSESYRGVTDTQYF
-	-	TRBV9	TRBJ2-1	TGTGCCAGCAGCCCCGGCAAGGGGAACAATGAGCAGTTCTTC	CASSPGKGNNEQFF
-	-	TRBV6-5	TRBJ1-1	TGTGCCAGCAGTTACGAGGACAAGATCACTGAAGCTTTCTTT	CASSYEDKITEAFF
few	-	TRBV9	TRBJ1-5	TGTGCCAGCGCTGGGGGGGCTAGCAATCAGCCCCAGCATTTT	CASAGGASNQPQHF
-	TRBD1	TRBV10-3	TRBJ1-2	TGTGCCACCGAAAACAGGGGGCACAGCTATGGCTACACCTTC	CATENRGHSYGYTF
-	-	TRBV6-4	TRBJ2-2	TGTGCCAGCAGTGACAAAGCGACCGGGGAGCTGTTTTTT	CASSDKATGELFF
few	-	TRBV6-4	TRBJ1-1	TGTGCCAGCAGTGTGCGGGGGCCCACTGAAGCTTTCTTT	CASSVRGPTEAFF
-	TRBD1	TRBV7-2	TRBJ1-5	TGTGCCAGCAGCTTAGCGGGACAGGTAAATCAGCCCCAGCATTTT	CASSLAGQVNQPQHF
-	TRBD2	TRBV19	TRBJ2-1	TGTGCCAGTAGTATTGTGGGGGACTACTCGAATGAGCAGTTCTTC	CASSIVGDYSNEQFF
-	-	TRBV19	TRBJ1-1	TGTGCCAGTAGTATAGAGGGGGGGGAGAGCACTGAAGCTTTCTTT	CASSIEGGESTEAFF
-	TRBD2	TRBV18	TRBJ2-7	TGTGCCAGCTCACTTGGGGAGGGTAGGGACTACGAGCAGTACTTC	CASSLGEGRDYEQYF